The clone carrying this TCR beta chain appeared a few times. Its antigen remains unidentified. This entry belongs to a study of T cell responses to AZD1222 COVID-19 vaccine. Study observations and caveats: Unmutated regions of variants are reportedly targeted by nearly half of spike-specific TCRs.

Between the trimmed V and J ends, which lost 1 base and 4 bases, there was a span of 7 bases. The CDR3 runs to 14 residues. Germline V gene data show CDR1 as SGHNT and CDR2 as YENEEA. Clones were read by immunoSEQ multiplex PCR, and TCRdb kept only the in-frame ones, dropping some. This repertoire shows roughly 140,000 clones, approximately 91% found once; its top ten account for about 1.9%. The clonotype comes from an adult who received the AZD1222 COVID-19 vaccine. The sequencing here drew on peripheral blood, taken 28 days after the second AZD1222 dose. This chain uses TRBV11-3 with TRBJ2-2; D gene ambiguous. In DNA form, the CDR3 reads TGTGCCAGCAGCTTAGTTCTAGGCACCGGGGAGCTGTTTTTT. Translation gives CASSLVLGTGELFF.